This T cell receptor (beta chain) came from a study of glioma-infiltrating T cells. Across the whole study: Dexamethasone exposure before glioma surgery was limited to six or fewer days. Whole-study findings and limits: CDR3 overlap between tissue and blood was very small.

Using RNA template, CDR3s of TCR alpha and beta were amplified with iRepertoire arm-PCR. TCRdb processed the multiplex PCR reads anew with MiXCR; each CDR3 protein has one entry. The sample carries a few hundred thousand distinct CDR3 sequences, 41% recorded once. In the case of this clonotype: Its antigen is currently unknown.

The V gene lost 3 bases and the J gene lost 5 bases, with 20 bases spanning the gap. This CDR3 region has 16 residues. Germline loops: CDR1 MNHEY, CDR2 SMNVEV (reference sequence). The chain recombines TRBV27 with TRBJ2-7, with D maybe TRBD2 (5 bases). This clonotype was obtained from a human donor with low-grade glioma or glioblastoma, undergoing nonglioma brain surgery, or in good health (not recorded which). The sequencing sample was made of glioma tissue, nonneoplastic brain tissue, or PBMCs (not recorded which). The chain's CDR3 is CASSFVVFAGINEQYF. The CDR3 DNA reads TGTGCCAGCAGTTTTGTTGTTTTCGCCGGGATAAACGAGCAGTACTTC.